The 24 T cell receptor beta chains below were found in one sample sequenced in a study of T-cell reconstitution after alpha-beta-depleted transplantation in children. Preparation of the TCRbeta library involved a method that used unique molecular identifiers. TCRdb fed the PCR reads into MiXCR, producing one record per CDR3 protein. The table includes around 670,000 distinct CDR3 sequences, around 13% detected once. Source: PBMCs, taken before TCRalphabeta/CD19-depleted stem cell transplant. These receptors all come from a girl aged 2 to 10 with congenital amegakaryocytic thrombocytopenia, due to receive a stem cell transplant.

The sample holds many counts of this clonotype. V and J are TRBV19 and TRBJ2-1, with TRBD2 matching over 8 bases. Per the germline V gene, CDR1 is LNHDA and CDR2 is SQIVND (reference sequence). With V trimmed by 1 base and J by 3 bases, 5 bases remained unmatched. This CDR3 has 16 amino acids. CDR3 nucleotide sequence: TGTGCCAGTAGTATAGCGAGGACTAGCCGCTACAATGAGCAGTTCTTC. Translation: CASSIARTSRYNEQFF.

This clonotype was observed a handful of times. The J gene is TRBJ2-1, the V gene TRBV11-2, with 11 bases aligning to TRBD2. The V segment lost 4 bases and the J segment 2 bases; nucleotides outside the gene matches: 4. In germline, CDR1 is SGHAT, CDR2 FQNNGV. This CDR3 is 16 amino acids long. CDR3 DNA: TGTGCCAGCAGCTCTCCGACTAGCGGGACCTACAATGAGCAGTTCTTC. Its translation is CASSSPTSGTYNEQFF.

This clonotype was detected many times. The chain joins TRBV5-1 to TRBJ2-2; no firm D call. Germline CDR1 reads SGHRS; CDR2 reads YFSETQ. Trimming took 0 bases from V and 6 from J, leaving 18 bases between them. CDR3 length equals 17 residues. The CDR3 reads CASSLGIARGLAGELFF. The CDR3 DNA is TGCGCCAGCAGCTTGGGTATCGCTAGAGGCTTGGCCGGGGAGCTGTTTTTT.

This clonotype turned up a few times. The rearrangement links TRBV9 to TRBJ1-4, with D hard to call. V dropped 4 bases and J dropped 0 bases, with 13 bases sitting between them. The length of the CDR3 is 16 residues. CDR1 is SGDLS and CDR2 is YYNGEE in the germline V gene. In DNA form, the CDR3 reads TGTGCCAGCAGCCTAGATGGGTTTGCAACTAATGAAAAACTGTTTTTT. Its protein product is CASSLDGFATNEKLFF.

This clonotype was seen repeatedly, ten times or more. The genes are TRBV29-1 and TRBJ2-5; 7 nucleotides align to TRBD1. The CDR3 is made up of 16 amino acids. The germline CDR1 and CDR2 sequences are SQVTM and ANQGSEA. The J segment lost 4 bases and the V segment lost 3 bases, leaving 14 bases of the junction unmatched. The CDR3 sequence is CSVDGQRDSELETQYF. CDR3 coding DNA: TGCAGCGTTGATGGACAGAGGGACAGCGAGTTAGAGACCCAGTACTTC.

This clonotype was seen repeatedly, ten times or more. The chain has TRBV11-2 and TRBJ2-3; the D is unclear. V was trimmed by 4 bases and J by 2 bases, leaving 13 bases between them. Germline lookup yields CDR1 SGHAT and CDR2 FQNNGV. The CDR3 loop spans 15 amino acids. The CDR3 loop is CASSSIPAITDTQYF. The CDR3 DNA reads as TGTGCCAGCAGCTCGATCCCTGCTATCACAGATACGCAGTATTTT.

This clonotype was recorded a few times. The chain recombines TRBV5-1 with TRBJ2-1, with TRBD2 matching over 7 bases. Unmatched junction bases numbered 2, after V lost 0 bases and J lost 2 bases. Germline V lookup: CDR1 SGHRS, CDR2 YFSETQ. The CDR3 extends over 15 amino acids. The CDR3 is CASSLGGLAYNEQFF. In nucleotides, the CDR3 is TGCGCCAGCAGCTTGGGAGGACTAGCCTACAATGAGCAGTTCTTC.

The chain links TRBV5-1 to TRBJ2-7, with 14 bases identical to TRBD2. CDR1 and CDR2 (germline): SGHRS, YFSETQ. V lost 0 bases, J lost 2 bases, and 19 bases stayed unmatched. This CDR3 has 22 residues. Written as DNA, the CDR3 is TGCGCCAGCAGCTTGGATCTAGGACAACTCCTGACTAGCGGGAGGGCCCCCTACGAGCAGTACTTC. It encodes CASSLDLGQLLTSGRAPYEQYF.

There are many counts of this clonotype. J is TRBJ2-1 and V is TRBV20-1, with 12 bases matching TRBD2. The CDR3 loop spans 16 amino acids. In germline, CDR1 is DFQATT, CDR2 SNEGSKA (reference sequence). Trimming cost V 3 bases and J 5 bases; bases outside gene matches: 8. The CDR3 nucleotides are TGCAGTGCTAGTCTCTCGACTAGCGGGAGTCACAATGAGCAGTTCTTC. This translates into CSASLSTSGSHNEQFF.

This clonotype was counted many times. The chain is built from TRBV4-2 and TRBJ2-1; 13 bases are shared with TRBD2. The V gene end was trimmed by 0 bases and the J gene end by 8 bases; junction bases not matched to a gene: 7. The CDR3 extends over 17 amino acids. Looked up from germline, CDR1 is LGHNA and CDR2 is YNFKEQ. CDR3 nucleotide sequence: TGTGCCAGCAGCCAAGATTGGACTAGCGGGAGTCCGTATGAGCAGTTCTTC. Residues: CASSQDWTSGSPYEQFF.

J is TRBJ2-7 and V is TRBV4-1, with a possible D match to TRBD1 (5 bases). The germline CDR1 and CDR2 sequences are MGHRA and YSYEKL. The CDR3 has 16 amino acids. V lost 0 bases, J lost 4 bases, and 16 bases lay in between. The CDR3 DNA reads TGCGCCAGCAGCCAAGATAGGGGTTTCGAACGGTACGAGCAGTACTTC. It encodes CASSQDRGFERYEQYF.

This clonotype showed up many times. This chain connects TRBV4-2 to TRBJ2-7; D remains unclear. Germline CDR1 LGHNA, CDR2 YNFKEQ. The length of the CDR3 is 13 residues. Trimming left V 4 bases short and J 5 bases short, with 12 bases between. The CDR3 DNA reads as TGTGCCAGCAGCCCTGATCTTTATCACGAGCAGTACTTC. Translated, it gives CASSPDLYHEQYF.

This clonotype was seen repeatedly, ten times or more. The chain links TRBV10-3 to TRBJ2-7; 11 nucleotides line up with TRBD2. The length of the CDR3 is 14 residues. Germline V gene sequence: CDR1 ENHRY, CDR2 SYGVKD. V was clipped by 4 bases and J by 3 bases; unmatched bases: 2. The CDR3, as DNA: TGTGCCATCAGTGGCGGACTAGCGGGCTACGAGCAGTACTTC. Translation gives CAISGGLAGYEQYF.

The chain uses TRBV4-1 and TRBJ2-4; D is unresolved. In germline, CDR1 is MGHRA, CDR2 YSYEKL. V lost 1 base and J 0 bases, leaving 13 bases between the germline ends. The CDR3 covers 17 residues. The CDR3 region has the DNA TGCGCCAGCAGCCAAGTGACCGCACTCCTAGCCAAAAACATTCAGTACTTC. This codes for CASSQVTALLAKNIQYF.

This clonotype was counted at least ten times. The chain has TRBV20-1 and TRBJ1-4; 8 nucleotides line up with TRBD1. CDR3 length: 13 amino acids. Germline V lookup: CDR1 DFQATT, CDR2 SNEGSKA (reference sequence). V lost 2 bases, J lost 8 bases, and 4 bases stayed unmatched. Here the CDR3 DNA reads TGCAGTGCTAGAACAGGGGGTCTGGAAAAACTGTTTTTT. This encodes CSARTGGLEKLFF.

This clonotype was seen more than once but under ten times. V usage is TRBV24-1 and J usage is TRBJ2-3; D uncertain. Germline values: CDR1 KGHDR, CDR2 SFDVKD. The CDR3 is 15 amino acids. V lost 1 base, J lost 4 bases, and 11 bases lay in between. The CDR3 DNA is TGTGCCACCAGTGATTTCTCCAGGAGTCCAGATACGCAGTATTTT. Translating it yields CATSDFSRSPDTQYF.

This clonotype turned up a few times. The chain is built from TRBV5-1 and TRBJ2-5; D is perhaps TRBD2 (6 bases). Germline V gene lookup returns CDR1 SGHRS and CDR2 YFSETQ. The CDR3 runs 11 residues. The germline V and J ends were trimmed by 4 bases and 6 bases, with 7 bases remaining between them. Written as DNA, the CDR3 is TGCGCCAGCAGCCGCGGGAAGACCCAGTACTTC. Translated, it gives CASSRGKTQYF.

This chain joins TRBV3-1 and TRBJ2-1; weak D call: TRBD2 (6 bases). Germline loops: CDR1 LGHDT, CDR2 YNNKEL (reference sequence). Trimming stripped 0 bases from V and 9 bases from J, with 21 bases between. This CDR3 has 17 residues. This CDR3 reads CASSQELDWRGGREQFF. CDR3 sequence (DNA): TGTGCCAGCAGCCAAGAACTCGACTGGCGGGGTGGGCGTGAGCAGTTCTTC.

This clonotype was counted ten times or more. V usage is TRBV10-3 and J usage is TRBJ1-5; 10 nucleotides align to TRBD1. The germline CDR1 and CDR2 sequences are ENHRY and SYGVKD. J gave up 0 bases and V 4 bases, and 0 bases lay outside the gene matches. The CDR3 is 15 amino acids. CDR3 DNA sequence: TGTGCCATCAGTGGGGACAGGGGTAGCAATCAGCCCCAGCATTTT. This sequence encodes CAISGDRGSNQPQHF.

This clonotype was detected only a few times. J is TRBJ2-2 and V is TRBV7-6; 11 bases line up with TRBD2. Germline V gene sequence: CDR1 SGHVS, CDR2 FNYEAQ. Trimming took 5 bases from V and 6 from J; bases not matched to a gene: 8. The CDR3 is 16 residues long. The CDR3 protein is CASSLTSGSGSGELFF. The CDR3 DNA reads TGTGCCAGCAGCCTTACTAGCGGGAGTGGTTCCGGGGAGCTGTTTTTT.

This clonotype was seen ten or more times. This sequence joins TRBV5-1 and TRBJ1-2; no clear D. This CDR3 spans 12 amino acids. Trimming removed 2 bases at V and 0 bases at J, with 2 bases between. Looked up from germline, CDR1 is SGHRS and CDR2 is YFSETQ. The DNA of the CDR3 is TGCGCCAGCAGCTTTTCTAACTATGGCTACACCTTC. It translates to CASSFSNYGYTF.

There are a few counts of this clonotype. This chain links TRBV7-9 with TRBJ2-7; D is tentatively TRBD1 or TRBD2 (5 bases each). The V gene's germline CDR1 is SEHNR and CDR2 FQNEAQ (reference sequence). Trimming pared 4 bases from V and 3 bases from J, leaving 19 bases between. This CDR3 has 16 amino acids. The CDR3, as DNA: TGTGCCAGCAGCTCCCTCCCCCGAGGGGTTTTCTACGAGCAGTACTTC. This sequence encodes CASSSLPRGVFYEQYF.

Only a few counts were recorded for this clonotype. The chain couples TRBV11-3 to TRBJ2-1, with TRBD2 matching 9 bases. Germline V gene sequence: CDR1 SGHNT, CDR2 YENEEA. The CDR3 totals 15 residues. V shed 5 bases and J 5 bases; nucleotides not matched to a gene: 7. The CDR3 nucleotides read TGTGCCAGCAGCCCTAGGAGCGGGAGGAACAATGAGCAGTTCTTC. This gives the protein CASSPRSGRNNEQFF.

The CDR3 DNA is TGCGCCAGCAGCGCCGGGACAGGGATCTATGGCTACACCTTC. Amino acids: CASSAGTGIYGYTF. This chain joins TRBV5-1 and TRBJ1-2; 9 bases match TRBD1. CDR1 is SGHRS, CDR2 YFSETQ, per germline. V was clipped by 4 bases and J by 4 bases; unmatched bases: 5. This CDR3 has 14 amino acids.